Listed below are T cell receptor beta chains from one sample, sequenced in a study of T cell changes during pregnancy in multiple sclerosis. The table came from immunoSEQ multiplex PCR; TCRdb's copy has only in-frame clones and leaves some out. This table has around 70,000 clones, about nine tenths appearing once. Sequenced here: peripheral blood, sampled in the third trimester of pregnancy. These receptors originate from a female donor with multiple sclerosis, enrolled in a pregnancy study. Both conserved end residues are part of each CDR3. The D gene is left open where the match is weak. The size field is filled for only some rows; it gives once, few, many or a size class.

TGTGCCAGCAGCCTTGGACAGGGGAGGTACGAGCAGTACTTC	CASSLGQGRYEQYF	TRBD1	TRBV6-5	TRBJ2-7	-
TGTGCCAGCAGCTTAACGACAAGCTCTGGAAACACCATATATTTT	CASSLTTSSGNTIYF	-	TRBV5-5	TRBJ1-3	-
TGCGCCAGCAGGGGGGACAGCATAGGCTACACCTTC	CASRGDSIGYTF	TRBD1	TRBV10-2	TRBJ1-2	-
TGTGCCAGCAGTTACGGAACAGGGCGGGATGAAAAACTGTTTTTT	CASSYGTGRDEKLFF	-	TRBV6-5	TRBJ1-4	-
TGTGCCACCAGCAGAGATCGGGGACAGGGGTACGAGCAGTACTTC	CATSRDRGQGYEQYF	TRBD1	TRBV15	TRBJ2-7	-
TGTGCCAGCCGTATGGCGAACACTGAAGCTTTCTTT	CASRMANTEAFF	-	TRBV7-9	TRBJ1-1	-
TGTGCCATCAGTCCGGGAGTTGCAACTAATGAAAAACTGTTTTTT	CAISPGVATNEKLFF	-	TRBV10-3	TRBJ1-4	-
TGTGCCAGCAGCGAGGACAGGGACTTCTATGGCTACACCTTC	CASSEDRDFYGYTF	TRBD1	TRBV6-1	TRBJ1-2	-
TGTGCCAGCACCCCGAAGCTAGCGGGGATGAACAATGAGCAGTTCTTC	CASTPKLAGMNNEQFF	TRBD2	TRBV5-5	TRBJ2-1	-
TGTGCCAGCAGTGACCCTCGAGCGGTTGGCTACACCTTC	CASSDPRAVGYTF	-	TRBV2	TRBJ1-2	once